This TCR beta chain was observed in a study of T cell repertoires in cytomegalovirus infection. For the study at large: Public TCR beta signatures marked donors with CMV infection and the matching HLA. General study findings and limits: CMV-specific TCR beta clonotypes restricted by HLA-C dominated the ex vivo response. Cumulative public TCR beta family frequency identified carriers of CMV plus the relevant HLA.

The CDR3 spans 15 residues. Germline V gene data show CDR1 as MNHEY and CDR2 as SVGAGI. Trimming removed 2 bases from V and 6 bases from J; junction bases left unmatched: 8. TCRdb itself ran the reads through MiXCR, one entry per CDR3 protein. The table has hundreds of thousands of distinct CDR3 sequences, 9.6% seen once. This clonotype was seen many times. What it recognizes is unknown. The sequenced sample consisted of PBMCs. The sequence derives from a human donor in good health (CMV status not recorded). Some clones in this sample may be carry-over from other donors' samples. V gene TRBV6-5 combines with J gene TRBJ2-7; 9 bases fit TRBD1. DNA for the CDR3: TGTGCCAGCAGTTACCCGGGACAGGGAAAAGTCGAGCAGTACGTC. Protein sequence: CASSYPGQGKVEQYV.